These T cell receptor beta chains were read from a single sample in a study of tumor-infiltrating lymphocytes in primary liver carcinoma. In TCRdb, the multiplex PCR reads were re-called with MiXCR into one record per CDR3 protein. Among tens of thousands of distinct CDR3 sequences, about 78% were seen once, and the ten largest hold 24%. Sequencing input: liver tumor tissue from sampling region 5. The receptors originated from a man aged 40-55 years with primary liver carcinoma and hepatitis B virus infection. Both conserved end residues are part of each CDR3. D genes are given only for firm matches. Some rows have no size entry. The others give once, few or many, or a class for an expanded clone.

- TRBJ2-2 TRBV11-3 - CASSLWSGELLF TGTGCCAGCAGCTTATGGTCCGGGGAGTTGCTCTTT
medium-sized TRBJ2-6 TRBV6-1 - CASRAFQGRGRSGANVLTF TGTGCCAGCAGGGCCTTTCAGGGCAGGGGCCGCTCTGGGGCCAACGTCCTGACTTTC
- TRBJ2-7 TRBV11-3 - CASSSQWGEYF TGTGCCAGCAGCTCCCAATGGGGGGAGTACTTC
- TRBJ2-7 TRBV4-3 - CASNQDLPYERYF TGCGCCAGCAACCAGGATCTGCCCTACGAGCGGTACTTC
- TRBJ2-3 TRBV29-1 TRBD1 CSASGTGASDTQYF TGCAGTGCTTCCGGGACAGGGGCCTCAGATACGCAGTATTTT
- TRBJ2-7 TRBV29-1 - CSNRAGNYEQYF TGCAGCAATAGGGCTGGGAACTACGAGCAGTACTTC
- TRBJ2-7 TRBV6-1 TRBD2 CASSEGGGGNVYEQYF TGTGCCAGCAGTGAAGGGGGCGGGGGTAACGTGTACGAGCAGTACTTC
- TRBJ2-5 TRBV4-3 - CVTSQGDARSTQYF TGTGTCACCAGCCAAGGGGACGCCAGATCGACCCAGTACTTC
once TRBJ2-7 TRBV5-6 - CASSRMLGNYEQYF TGTGCCAGCAGCCGTATGCTGGGGAACTATGAGCAGTACTTC
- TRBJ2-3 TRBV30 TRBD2 CTWSRLAFTNTQYF TGTACCTGGAGCCGACTAGCGTTCACAAATACGCAGTATTTT
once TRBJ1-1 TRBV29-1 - CSVAAWWGMNTEAFF TGCAGCGTTGCGGCGTGGTGGGGCATGAACACTGAGGCTTTCTTT
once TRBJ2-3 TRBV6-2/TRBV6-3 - CVSSPVRDGRQYF TGTGTCAGCAGCCCCGTGCGGGACGGACGGCAGTATTTT
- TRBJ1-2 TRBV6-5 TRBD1 CASMGGQGDRFGYGYTF TGTGCCAGCATGGGGGGACAGGGGGATCGATTCGGGTATGGCTACACCTTC
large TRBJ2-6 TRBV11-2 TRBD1 CASSMGGDRGISLSGANVLTF TGTGCCAGCAGCATGGGGGGAGACAGGGGCATTTCCCTCTCTGGGGCCAACGTCCTGACTTTC
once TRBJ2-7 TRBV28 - CVSSSSYEQYF TGCGTCAGCAGCAGCTCCTACGAGCAGTACTTC
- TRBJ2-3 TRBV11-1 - CASNSGGRSVGARIDTQYF TGTGCCAGCAACTCTGGGGGAAGATCTGTTGGAGCCCGCATAGATACGCAGTATTTT
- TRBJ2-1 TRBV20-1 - CSARDNTLRNEQFF TGCAGTGCTAGAGATAATACCTTGCGCAATGAGCAGTTCTTC
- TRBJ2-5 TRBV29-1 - CGGNAWRTQYF TGCGGAGGAAATGCATGGAGGACCCAGTACTTC
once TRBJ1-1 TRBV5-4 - CDGRIGLNTEAFF TGTGACGGCAGAATAGGGCTGAACACTGAAGCTTTCTTT
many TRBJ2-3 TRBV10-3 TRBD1 CAVSGTGGTDTQYF TGTGCCGTATCCGGGACAGGGGGCACAGATACGCAGTATTTT
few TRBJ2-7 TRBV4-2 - CASSQRYEGEQYF TGTGCCAGCAGCCAGCGTTACGAGGGGGAGCAGTACTTC
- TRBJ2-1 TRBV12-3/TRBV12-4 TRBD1 CASSGTGVVNVKFF TGCGCCAGCTCCGGGACAGGGGTGGTTAATGTGAAGTTCTTC
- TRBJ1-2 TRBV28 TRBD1 CASSTLPGTGAYGYIF TGTGCCAGCAGTACACTCCCCGGGACAGGGGCCTATGGCTACATCTTC
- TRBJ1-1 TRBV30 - CAWNVFSEAIF TGTGCCTGGAATGTTTTCTCTGAAGCTATCTTT
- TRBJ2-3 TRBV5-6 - CASNLRLGHGDTQYF TGTGCCAGCAACTTGCGCCTGGGCCACGGGGATACGCAGTATTTT
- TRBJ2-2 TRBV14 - CASSQDRLNIGELFF TGTGCCAGCAGCCAAGATCGACTGAACATCGGGGAGCTGTTTTTT
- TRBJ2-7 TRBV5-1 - CARSKSGGRSYEQYF TGCGCCAGAAGCAAATCCGGGGGACGGTCCTACGAGCAGTACTTC
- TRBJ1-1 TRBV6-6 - CVSSYSWGGYTEAFF TGTGTCAGCAGTTACTCATGGGGCGGGTACACTGAAGCTTTCTTT
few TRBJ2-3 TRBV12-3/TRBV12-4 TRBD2 CASSPPGGRADTQYF TGTGCCAGCAGCCCGCCGGGGGGGCGAGCAGATACACAGTATTTT
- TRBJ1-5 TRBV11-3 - CASSDRQRGTNQPQQF TGTGCCAGCAGCGACCGACAGCGCGGGACCAATCAGCCCCAGCAGTTT
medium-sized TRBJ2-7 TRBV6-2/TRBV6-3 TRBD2 CASSYSTSAYEQYF TGTGCCAGCAGTTACTCGACTAGCGCCTACGAGCAGTACTTC